The rows below give T cell receptor beta chains drawn from one sample of a study of radiation and T cells in renal cell carcinoma. The assay was immunoSEQ multiplex PCR, and TCRdb's table has in-frame clones only and misses some. The data show about 24,000 clones, more than 45% seen once. The source material was tumor tissue, sampled from a patient whose treatment was nephrectomy without radiotherapy. The receptors stem from a middle-aged man with renal cell carcinoma. Each CDR3 is given with its conserved first and last residue. D genes are given only for firm matches. Rows give clone size only sometimes, using once, few, many, or a class for an expanded clone.

j_gene: TRBJ2-3
abundance: NA
d_gene: NA
v_gene: TRBV29-1
CDR3aa: CSGTIGADTQYF
CDR3nt: TGCAGCGGTACGATAGGCGCGGATACGCAGTATTTT

j_gene: TRBJ1-2
abundance: NA
d_gene: NA
v_gene: TRBV6-1
CDR3aa: CASSQADGYGYTF
CDR3nt: TGTGCCAGCAGTCAAGCCGACGGGTATGGCTACACCTTC

j_gene: TRBJ1-1
abundance: NA
d_gene: NA
v_gene: TRBV6-5
CDR3aa: CASRGGARRSTEAFF
CDR3nt: TGTGCCAGCCGTGGGGGGGCGAGGCGATCCACTGAAGCTTTCTTT

j_gene: TRBJ1-1
abundance: NA
d_gene: NA
v_gene: TRBV5-4
CDR3aa: CASIDNREYTEAFF
CDR3nt: TGTGCCAGCATCGATAACAGGGAGTACACTGAAGCTTTCTTT

j_gene: TRBJ1-2
abundance: few
d_gene: TRBD1
v_gene: TRBV27
CDR3aa: CASSGQDENYGYTF
CDR3nt: TGTGCCAGCAGTGGACAGGACGAGAACTATGGCTACACCTTC

j_gene: TRBJ1-2
abundance: NA
d_gene: NA
v_gene: TRBV6-5
CDR3aa: CASSYSFGIGAGYTF
CDR3nt: TGTGCCAGCAGTTACTCTTTCGGGATAGGAGCCGGCTACACCTTC

j_gene: TRBJ1-1
abundance: NA
d_gene: NA
v_gene: TRBV5-5
CDR3aa: CASSQGQNTEAFF
CDR3nt: TGTGCCAGCAGCCAGGGACAGAACACTGAAGCTTTCTTT

j_gene: TRBJ1-2
abundance: NA
d_gene: NA
v_gene: TRBV5-5
CDR3aa: CASRLQERLGYTF
CDR3nt: TGTGCCAGCAGATTACAGGAGCGCCTGGGCTACACCTTC

j_gene: TRBJ1-5
abundance: NA
d_gene: TRBD1
v_gene: TRBV30
CDR3aa: CAWTPHRGNGTPSGTNQPQHF
CDR3nt: TGTGCCTGGACCCCCCACAGGGGTAACGGGACCCCATCCGGGACCAATCAGCCCCAGCATTTT

j_gene: TRBJ1-5
abundance: NA
d_gene: NA
v_gene: TRBV6-5
CDR3aa: CASSEVRLQHF
CDR3nt: TGTGCCAGCAGTGAAGTAAGGCTCCAGCATTTT

j_gene: TRBJ1-2
abundance: NA
d_gene: NA
v_gene: TRBV19
CDR3aa: CASTPGRITNYGYTF
CDR3nt: TGTGCCAGTACCCCCGGACGGATAACTAACTATGGCTACACCTTC

j_gene: TRBJ2-1
abundance: NA
d_gene: NA
v_gene: TRBV30
CDR3aa: CAWSASRREQFF
CDR3nt: TGTGCCTGGAGTGCCTCCCGGAGGGAGCAGTTCTTC

j_gene: TRBJ2-2
abundance: NA
d_gene: NA
v_gene: TRBV6-1
CDR3aa: CASSAGRFTGELFF
CDR3nt: TGTGCCAGCAGCGCGGGACGGTTCACCGGGGAGCTGTTTTTT

j_gene: TRBJ2-7
abundance: NA
d_gene: NA
v_gene: TRBV28
CDR3aa: CASTLVGNIYEQYF
CDR3nt: TGTGCCAGCACCCTAGTGGGAAACATCTACGAGCAGTACTTC

j_gene: TRBJ1-2
abundance: medium-sized
d_gene: NA
v_gene: TRBV7-6
CDR3aa: CASSLWQSGGYTF
CDR3nt: TGTGCCAGCAGCTTATGGCAGTCGGGAGGCTACACCTTC

j_gene: TRBJ1-2
abundance: NA
d_gene: TRBD1
v_gene: TRBV19
CDR3aa: CASSRGQGNGYTF
CDR3nt: TGTGCCAGTAGTAGGGGACAGGGCAATGGCTACACCTTC

j_gene: TRBJ1-5
abundance: NA
d_gene: NA
v_gene: TRBV18
CDR3aa: CASSTRDISNQPQHF
CDR3nt: TGTGCCAGCTCTACCCGGGACATTAGCAATCAGCCCCAGCATTTT

j_gene: TRBJ1-3
abundance: many
d_gene: NA
v_gene: TRBV2
CDR3aa: CASSVRNTIYF
CDR3nt: TGTGCCAGCAGTGTGCGGAACACCATATATTTT

j_gene: TRBJ2-1
abundance: medium-sized
d_gene: NA
v_gene: TRBV7-6
CDR3aa: CASSSGSGEGYNEQFF
CDR3nt: TGTGCCAGCAGCTCAGGTTCGGGGGAAGGTTACAATGAGCAGTTCTTC

j_gene: TRBJ2-1
abundance: NA
d_gene: TRBD1
v_gene: TRBV7-9
CDR3aa: CASSLVGQATYNEQFF
CDR3nt: TGTGCCAGCAGCCTGGTCGGACAGGCAACCTACAATGAGCAGTTCTTC

j_gene: TRBJ2-1
abundance: NA
d_gene: NA
v_gene: TRBV2
CDR3aa: CASRGYNEQFF
CDR3nt: TGTGCCAGCAGGGGTTACAATGAGCAGTTCTTC

j_gene: TRBJ2-7
abundance: NA
d_gene: NA
v_gene: TRBV29-1
CDR3aa: CSVNHRERAYEQYF
CDR3nt: TGCAGCGTCAACCACAGGGAGCGAGCCTACGAGCAGTACTTC